The T cell receptor beta chain under discussion was sequenced for a study of T cells in Graves' hyperthyroidism and ophthalmopathy. TCR beta CDR3 region amplification was performed from RNA transcripts. First-round RT-PCR targeting the TCR CDR3 was performed with the HTBI primer set. TCRdb re-called the multiplex PCR reads with MiXCR, one entry per CDR3 protein. The sample shows roughly 200,000 distinct CDR3 sequences, about 15% of them seen only once. Overall study findings and caveats: Model-based prediction identified ophthalmopathy a median 6.5 months prior to its onset. Clonotypes that were expanded in thyroid above 0.001 mostly appeared in blood too. Separation of ophthalmopathy from stable hyperthyroidism was achieved by a 13 V-J model.

In its sample, this clonotype was seen many times. Its antigen is undetermined. CDR3 length: 15 residues. Germline-derived CDR1 and CDR2 are MNHEY and SMNVEV (reference sequence). Trimming cost V 5 bases and J 2 bases, with 13 bases left between them. This rearrangement joins TRBV27 to TRBJ1-5, with D uncertain. Source material: blood. The sequence derives from a woman between 45 and 65 years old with Graves' hyperthyroidism. The CDR3 nucleotides are TGTGCCAGCAGTCAGTCAGCATGGGGCAATCAGCCCCAGCATTTT. Protein sequence: CASSQSAWGNQPQHF.